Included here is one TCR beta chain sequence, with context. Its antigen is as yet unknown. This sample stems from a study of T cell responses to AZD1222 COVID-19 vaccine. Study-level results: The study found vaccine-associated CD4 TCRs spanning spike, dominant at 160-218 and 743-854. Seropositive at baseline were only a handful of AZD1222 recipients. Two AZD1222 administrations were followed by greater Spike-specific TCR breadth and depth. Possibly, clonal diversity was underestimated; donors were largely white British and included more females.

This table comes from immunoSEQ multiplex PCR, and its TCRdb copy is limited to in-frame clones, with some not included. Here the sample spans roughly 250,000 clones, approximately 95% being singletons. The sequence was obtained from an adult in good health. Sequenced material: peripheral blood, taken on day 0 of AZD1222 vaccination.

CDR3 DNA sequence: TGCAGCGTTCATAAAGCTTGGAATGAGCAGTTCTTC. This encodes CSVHKAWNEQFF. The chain links TRBV29-1 to TRBJ2-1, with no clear D. V lost 5 bases and J lost 7, with 12 bases in between. Germline V gene sequence: CDR1 SQVTM, CDR2 ANQGSEA. This CDR3 comprises 12 residues.